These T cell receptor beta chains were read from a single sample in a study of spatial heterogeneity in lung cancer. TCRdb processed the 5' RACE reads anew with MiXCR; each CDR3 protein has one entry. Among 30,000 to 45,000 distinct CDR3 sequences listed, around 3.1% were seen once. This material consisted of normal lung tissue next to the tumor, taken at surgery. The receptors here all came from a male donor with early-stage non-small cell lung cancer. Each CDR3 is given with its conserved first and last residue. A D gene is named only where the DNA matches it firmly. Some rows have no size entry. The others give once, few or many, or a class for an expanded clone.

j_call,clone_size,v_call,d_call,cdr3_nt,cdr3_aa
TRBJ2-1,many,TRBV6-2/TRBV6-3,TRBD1,TGTGCCAGCAGTTACCGTCTCGGACAGGGGAATGAGCAGTTCTTC,CASSYRLGQGNEQFF
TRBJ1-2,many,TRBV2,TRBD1,TGTGCCAGTCTGACAGGGGGCGATGGCTACACCTTC,CASLTGGDGYTF
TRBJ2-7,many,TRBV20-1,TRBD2,TGCAGTGCCCAGGCTAGCGGGGGATCCTACGAGCAGTACTTC,CSAQASGGSYEQYF
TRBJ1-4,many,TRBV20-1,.,TGCAGTGCATCTCCAGGAGCATATGAAAAACTGTTTTTT,CSASPGAYEKLFF
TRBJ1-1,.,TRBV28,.,TGTGCCAGCAGTTCCCCGGCCAGCGTGGGGAACACTGAAGCTTTCTTT,CASSSPASVGNTEAFF
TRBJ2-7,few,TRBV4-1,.,TGCGCCAGCAGCCAGGGACGGCTACGTGGAACCTACGAGCAGTACTTC,CASSQGRLRGTYEQYF
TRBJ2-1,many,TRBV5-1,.,TGCGCCAGCAGCTTGACGGGAGAGGTCAATGAGCAGTTCTTC,CASSLTGEVNEQFF
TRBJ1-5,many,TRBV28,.,TGTGCCAGCAGTTTCCTCAATCAGCCCCAGCATTTT,CASSFLNQPQHF
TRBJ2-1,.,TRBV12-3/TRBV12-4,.,TGTGCCAGCAGTTTATTGGAACTATACAATGAGCAGTTCTTC,CASSLLELYNEQFF
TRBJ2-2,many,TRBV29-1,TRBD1,TGCAGCGCAAGGGACAGCCGACTCACCGGGGAGCTGTTTTTT,CSARDSRLTGELFF
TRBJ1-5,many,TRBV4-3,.,TGCGCCAGCAGCCAAGATAGGAATTTCGAGCCCCAGCATTTT,CASSQDRNFEPQHF
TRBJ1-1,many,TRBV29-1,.,TGCAGCGTTACGGCCGGGACACACACTGAAGCTTTCTTT,CSVTAGTHTEAFF
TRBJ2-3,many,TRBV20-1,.,TGCAGTGCTAGAGTGACAGGTTCGAGCACAGATACGCAGTATTTT,CSARVTGSSTDTQYF
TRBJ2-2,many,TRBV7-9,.,TGTGCCAGCAGCCACATGGGAAGGCACGGGGAGCTGTTTTTT,CASSHMGRHGELFF
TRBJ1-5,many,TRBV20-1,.,TGCAGTGCTAGAGCCGAACCTGATCAGCCCCAGCATTTT,CSARAEPDQPQHF
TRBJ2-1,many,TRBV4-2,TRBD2,TGTGCCAGCAGCCAGAGCGGGGGGGAACACAATGAGCAGTTCTTC,CASSQSGGEHNEQFF
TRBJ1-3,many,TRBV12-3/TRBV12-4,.,TGTGCCAGCAGTCAGAGCTCTGGAAACACCATATATTTT,CASSQSSGNTIYF
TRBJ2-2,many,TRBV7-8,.,TGTGCCAGCAGCCTAGAACGCCCGGGGGAGCTGTTTTTT,CASSLERPGELFF
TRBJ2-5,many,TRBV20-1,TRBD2,TGCAGTGCTGAGGCGCTAGCGGGGACCGGCGAGACCCAGTACTTC,CSAEALAGTGETQYF
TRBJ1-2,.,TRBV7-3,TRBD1,TGTGCCAGCAGCTTGAATTCCGGGACAGCCCATGGCTACACCTTC,CASSLNSGTAHGYTF
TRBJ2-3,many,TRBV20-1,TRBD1,TGCAGTGCGACGACAGGGGGGCGTTCGGATACGCAGTATTTT,CSATTGGRSDTQYF
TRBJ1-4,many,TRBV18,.,TGTGCCAGCTCACCGGGACGGATGCAAACTAATGAAAAACTGTTTTTT,CASSPGRMQTNEKLFF
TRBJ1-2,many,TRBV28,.,TGTGCCTCCCAGCCCCAAAACTATGGCTACACCTTC,CASQPQNYGYTF
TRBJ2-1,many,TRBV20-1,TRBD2,TGCAGGGCGGGACGGACTAGCGTCGATGAGCAGTTCTTC,CRAGRTSVDEQFF
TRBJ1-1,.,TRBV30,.,TGTGCCTGGAGTGTACCCGTCACTGAAGCTTTCTTT,CAWSVPVTEAFF
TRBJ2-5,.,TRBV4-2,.,TGTGCCAGCAGCCAAGCCGGGAAGTACCAAGAGACCCAGTACTTC,CASSQAGKYQETQYF
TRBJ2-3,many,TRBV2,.,TGTGCCAGCACAGTCCGCTACACAGATACGCAGTATTTT,CASTVRYTDTQYF
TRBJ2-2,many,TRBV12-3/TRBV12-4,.,TGTGCCAGCAGTTTAGCGCCGGGAGCTCCAGCTGGGGAGCTGTTTTTT,CASSLAPGAPAGELFF
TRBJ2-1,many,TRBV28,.,TGTGCCAGCAGTTTCCCGCCACAGGGAGTGAATGAGCAGTTCTTC,CASSFPPQGVNEQFF
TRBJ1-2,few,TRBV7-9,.,TGTGCCAGCAGCACAACGGAAGGGGGTTTTGGCTACACCTTC,CASSTTEGGFGYTF
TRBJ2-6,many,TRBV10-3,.,TGTGCCATCAGTGGGCTCCTTAACTCTGGGGCCAACGTCCTGACTTTC,CAISGLLNSGANVLTF
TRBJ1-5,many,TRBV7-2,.,TGTGCCAGCAGCTTAGACAATCAGCCCCAGCATTTT,CASSLDNQPQHF
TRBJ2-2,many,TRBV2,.,TGTGCCAGCAGAGGTGACGGGAACACCGGGGAGCTGTTTTTT,CASRGDGNTGELFF
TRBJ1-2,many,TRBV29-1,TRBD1,TGCAGCGTTGAAGCACAGGGGAGAGGCTATGGCTACACCTTC,CSVEAQGRGYGYTF
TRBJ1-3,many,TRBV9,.,TGTGCCAGCGGCAAGAAGGGTTCCTCTGGAAACACCATATATTTT,CASGKKGSSGNTIYF
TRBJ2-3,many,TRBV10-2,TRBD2,TGCGCCAGCAGTGGTCTAGCGGGAGTAGATACGCAGTATTTT,CASSGLAGVDTQYF
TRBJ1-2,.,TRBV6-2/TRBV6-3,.,TGTGCCAGCAGTCAACCGACCGGGACGGTCTATGGCTACACCTTC,CASSQPTGTVYGYTF
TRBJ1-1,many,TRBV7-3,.,TGTGCCAGCAGCTTAACCCCGGAGTCTGAAGCTTTCTTT,CASSLTPESEAFF
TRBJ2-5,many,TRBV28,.,TGTGCCAGCAGTTTGTCGGGTCGGGGGAAGACCCAGTACTTC,CASSLSGRGKTQYF